The present entry profiles one TCR beta chain with its context. Its target antigen remains unknown. Base qualities are not recorded, but no much larger clone differs from it by a single base. The sample is drawn from a study of cytomegalovirus exposure and HLA in healthy donors (TCRdb year 2017). Study-wide context: An earlier analysis of roughly 500 of the donors reported about 290 Gb of sequence data and 117 million unique TCR beta sequences from some 180 million T cells. An early release that covered fewer than 800 HLA-typed donors contained about 300 gigabases of sequencing data and 65 million to 100 million unique TCR sequences. Donor age, sex, ethnicity and CMV serostatus were compiled together with the repertoire data. The study aimed to test whether signatures of past pathogen exposure could be identified by cataloging public T cell receptors. All discovery cohort repertoires had been generated on a single sequencing platform. The study used immunosequencing to profile the T cell repertoires of several hundred subjects and linked those repertoires to cytomegalovirus serostatus. Among under 450 genotyped donors of the cohort, an average of roughly 240,000 unique TCR beta nucleotide sequences were sequenced per donor, roughly 18% of them non-productive. Typing coverage varied by locus: 629-630 donors for A, B, C, DRB1 and DQB1; roughly 520 for DQA1; around 610 for DPA1; about 450 for DPB1. Class I and class II HLA loci were covered by the typing at four-digit resolution. An earlier analysis of several hundred of the donors applied high-throughput TCR beta sequencing to assess whether each TCR beta V gene segment acted as functional or pseudogenic. A separate validation cohort of 90 to 150 different subjects was used in addition to the roughly 720-subject first cohort. Roughly five DR-DQ haplotypes were handled as single units for association and clustering because linkage in the cohort was strong. A later genetic analysis took genome-wide SNP genotypes for about three fifths of the 666 donors and used that subset as a discovery cohort. High-throughput TCR immunosequencing, statistical association of individual TCRs with disease status, and machine learning were combined to predict cytomegalovirus infection status. Rather than drawing on any new phenotypic data, the later analysis identified candidate immune exposures from TCR beta sequences and the way those sequences occurred across donors. The genetic ancestry cluster associated with self-reported Caucasian donors included 81% of the 398 genotyped donors. A later analysis re-examined previously published TCR beta repertoires from roughly 650 donors and added high-resolution HLA genotyping to investigate patterns of TCR occurrence. Results the study describes overall, beyond this receptor: The study gave a list of 150 to 200 TCR beta chains associated with cytomegalovirus. V-gene and J-gene trimming of TCR beta chains was associated with a missense DCLRE1C variant in a later genetic analysis, and the association was replicated in an independent cohort. The earlier analysis of almost 600 of the donors excluded 15 to 20 rarely observed V segments, including chromosome 9 orphons, because counts were too low. According to a later analysis, parvovirus B19, influenza, CMV and Epstein-Barr virus appeared linked to several top co-occurrence clusters. Linkage disequilibrium might explain the correlated functional status among segregating V segments, but an unknown experimental factor could not be excluded. For the cohort, immune exposure information was limited to CMV serostatus. In a later genetic analysis, fewer N-insertions in productive TCRs were reported among donors in an Asian-associated ancestry cluster than the approximately 670-donor mean. The authors suggested that the approach could potentially be extended to other disease states and immunological phenotypes. Specific HLA alleles were associated with 16,951 TCR beta sequences at a false discovery rate of 0.05 in a later analysis. Most CMV-associated TCR beta chains appeared to be HLA-restricted in a later analysis, and the HLA associations seemed to be driven largely by CMV exposure. In vitro tests confirmed that a few of the cytomegalovirus-associated TCR beta chains recognize cytomegalovirus antigens. Most TCR sequences were seen in very few donors, while some public TCRs were found in many individuals. Assigning TCR associations to individual alleles was difficult when HLA alleles, especially DR and DQ, strongly co-occurred. The presence/absence analyses assumed that sequencing depth was roughly uniform across donors, and that assumption may not be true. A further reported finding was that TCR beta sequences accurately predicted the HLA-A and HLA-B alleles for most subjects in the first cohort. Because the 87-base-pair reads could not distinguish some IMGT-functional V segments, including TRBV6-2 and TRBV6-3, those segments were excluded. A later analysis found that HLA-associated TCR beta chains were more clonally expanded and had lower generation probabilities than equally common non-associated chains. In a later analysis, the rate of TCR association differed among HLA loci, with DRB1 alleles having the most associated TCRs and HLA-C alleles having the fewest. In an earlier analysis of fewer than 750 of the donors, most TCR beta V segments were observed in productive rearrangements about 87% or about 30% of the time, broadly matching IMGT annotations. The classifier was reported to diagnose cytomegalovirus status with high specificity and sensitivity in both the original cohort and the validation cohort. A cluster of highly shared sequence variants was judged likely to represent a technical artifact of the sequencing pipeline. The cohort was sequenced for TCR beta chains only, and without alpha or paired-chain data the features that could be detected were limited. Because HLA typing was unavailable for some donors at each locus, only the typed subset was used in association tests.

The germline V gene (reference sequence) yields MNHEY for CDR1 and SMNVEV for CDR2. Reading from cysteine to phenylalanine, the CDR3 counts 15 amino acids. Only the CDR3 portion is preserved as DNA: 45 bases, with reading frame beginning at the first base. The library came from the immunoSEQ multiplex PCR assay. A mixture of 60 forward primers for TCR Vbeta segments and 13 reverse primers for TCR Jbeta segments was used in the multiplex PCR. A multiplex PCR assay on genomic DNA amplified the CDR3 region of rearranged TCR beta genes. On the Illumina HiSeq System, the amplified TCR beta libraries were sequenced as 87-base-pair reads. As for the original processing: In a later analysis, some 80 million unique TCR beta chains were counted across the 500 to 850 repertoires, and around 11 million of these chains were shared by at least two donors. To remove PCR and sequencing errors, raw reads were error-corrected and collapsed into unique sequences using a nearest-neighbor algorithm that merged closely related sequences. To assign V, D and J gene segments, CDR3 sequences were aligned to IMGT reference sequences. For a sequence to be retained, a match of at least six nucleotides was required to both a V gene segment and a J gene segment. Rearrangements were called productive when the CDR3 lacked stop codons and stayed in frame with V and J; all others were non-productive. CDR3 was defined by IMGT convention, running from the second conserved V-encoded cysteine to the conserved J-encoded phenylalanine. Sequences without an unambiguous match to a single V gene segment were excluded from the earlier analysis of approximately 560 of the donors. In an earlier analysis of 450 to 700 of the donors, V segments were called functional above 56.7% productive rearrangements and were called segregating when the between-donor standard deviation exceeded 5%. A statistical classification framework was developed to diagnose cytomegalovirus status using the catalog of TCR beta chain sequences. V and J gene assignment, in a later analysis, came from comparing TCR nucleotide sequences with IMGT/GENE-DB human TR gene sequences. A later analysis assigned CDR3 sequences and most-parsimonious VDJ recombination scenarios with the TCRdist pipeline. In a later analysis, each TCR beta chain was defined by its CDR3 amino acid sequence together with its V-gene family, and reads lacking a unique V-gene family were excluded. As a way to deal with suspected cross-contamination and a sequencing artifact, a later analysis dropped 640 or so nucleotide sequences that were highly shared and had low generation probability. In a later analysis, a clonal expansion index was calculated for each public chain from normalized within-repertoire ranks of inferred template counts. Generation probabilities in a later analysis came from a VDJ recombination model fitted to out-of-frame rearrangements, and those results were checked against IGoR. In a later analysis, hypergeometric tests were used to score TCR-TCR, TCR-HLA and TCR-CMV co-occurrence, with a repertoire-size bias correction applied to TCR pairs. To estimate false discovery rates, a later analysis permuted the HLA or CMV assignments 20 times. In a later analysis, co-occurring TCRs were grouped using DBSCAN, with TCRdist sequence similarity added in when clustering inside HLA-allele-positive subsets. Repertoires with fewer than 30,000 or more than 120,000 public chains were left out of co-occurrence clustering, as were about 5 repertoires with anomalous nucleotide sharing. TCRdb took this table from immuneACCESS and kept in-frame rearrangements with V and J called. Such tables lack part of the clones; where checked against another copy, unresolved V genes explain under half of the gap, and the rest is unexplained. V, J and clone size are those of that table, while D and trimming were read from the DNA. Present in this sample are around 100,000 clones, around 66% of which were seen just once. Of the sample, 3.9% is held by the ten largest clones.

The cohort consisted of approximately 690 healthy bone marrow donors. Cohort members were all nominally healthy when sampled, although unrecorded immune exposures were likely present. The donor was CMV seronegative and belonged to the group of 350 to 400 seronegative cohort members. Each donor provided a peripheral blood sample, and peripheral blood mononuclear cells were used for TCR beta sequencing. Genomic DNA extraction from the blood cell samples was performed with the Qiagen DNeasy Blood Extraction Kit. This chain is built from TRBV27 and TRBJ2-5; 9 nucleotides in the junction match TRBD2. The J call is in doubt because the DNA end fits TRBJ2-7 better. Sequencing used PBMCs. This sequence was found in a young man in good health and CMV-seronegative. For the CDR3, the sequence is CASSFYSGRSYEQYF. The base sequence is TGTGCCAGCAGTTTCTATAGCGGGAGAAGCTACGAGCAGTACTTC.